This T cell receptor (beta chain) was observed in a study of tumor and adjacent non-tumor tissue in lung cancer. A modified ARM-PCR protocol with three rounds of nested PCR amplified TCRbeta. TCRdb reanalysed the multiplex PCR reads using MiXCR and keeps one entry per CDR3 protein. The sample consists of about 60,000 distinct CDR3 sequences, around 61% of them appearing once. A remark on this clonotype: Its antigen is as yet unknown. A much larger clonotype is one base distant, so this may be a read error. The conserved final phenylalanine or tryptophan is absent from the CDR3, which likely points to a read error.

No cell sorting was done before RNA was extracted from the tissue. Distant lung tissue was collected more than 3 cm away from the tumor edge. Overall study findings and caveats: In normal lung, the top 100 clones were significantly more dominant than in tumor. Tumor tissue had significantly higher TCR diversity than normal lung.

The length of the CDR3 is 17 residues. The V end lost 2 bases, the J end lost 1 base, and 18 bases lay between the germline ends. CDR1 is MGHRA, CDR2 YSYEKL, per germline. The specimen was distant non-tumor lung tissue. The origin of this receptor is a man between 65 and 79 years old with non-small cell lung cancer. The chain uses TRBV4-1 and TRBJ2-7, with D perhaps given as TRBD1 or TRBD2 (6 bases each). The CDR3 DNA is TGCGCCAGCAGCCAACGCTTCGGAACAGGGAGGTCCTACGAGCAGTACTTA. Translated, it gives CASSQRFGTGRSYEQYL.